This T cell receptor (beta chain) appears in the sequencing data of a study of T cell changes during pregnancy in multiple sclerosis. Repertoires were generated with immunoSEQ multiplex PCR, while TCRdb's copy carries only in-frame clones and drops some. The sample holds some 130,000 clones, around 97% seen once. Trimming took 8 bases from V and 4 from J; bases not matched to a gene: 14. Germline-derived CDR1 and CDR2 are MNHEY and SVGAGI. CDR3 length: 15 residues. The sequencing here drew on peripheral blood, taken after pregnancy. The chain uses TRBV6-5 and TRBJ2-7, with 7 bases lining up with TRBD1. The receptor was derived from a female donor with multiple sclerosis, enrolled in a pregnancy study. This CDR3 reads CASAPGTARQYEQYF. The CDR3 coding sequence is TGTGCCAGCGCACCCGGGACAGCGAGGCAGTACGAGCAGTACTTC.